This TCR beta chain was recovered during a study of blood T cells in healthy people across ages. The authors ran a second PCR of 7 to 11 cycles using a sample-barcoded 5' primer and a J-beta primer mix. TCRdb re-called the 5' RACE reads through MiXCR, storing one row per CDR3 protein. The repertoire holds some 1.4 million distinct CDR3 sequences, with 35% to 45% as singletons. The CDR3 is 16 residues long. Looked up from germline, CDR1 is SGHTA and CDR2 is FQGNSA. Trimming took 1 base from V and 1 from J, leaving 12 bases between them. This TCR was recovered from a woman between 18 and 29 years old in good health. The sample taken for sequencing was blood. This sequence joins TRBV7-2 and TRBJ2-3; the D gene is possibly TRBD2 (7 bases). In DNA, the CDR3 is TGTGCCAGCAGCTTAGTAGGGGGGGTGGGCACAGATACGCAGTATTTT. Protein sequence: CASSLVGGVGTDTQYF.